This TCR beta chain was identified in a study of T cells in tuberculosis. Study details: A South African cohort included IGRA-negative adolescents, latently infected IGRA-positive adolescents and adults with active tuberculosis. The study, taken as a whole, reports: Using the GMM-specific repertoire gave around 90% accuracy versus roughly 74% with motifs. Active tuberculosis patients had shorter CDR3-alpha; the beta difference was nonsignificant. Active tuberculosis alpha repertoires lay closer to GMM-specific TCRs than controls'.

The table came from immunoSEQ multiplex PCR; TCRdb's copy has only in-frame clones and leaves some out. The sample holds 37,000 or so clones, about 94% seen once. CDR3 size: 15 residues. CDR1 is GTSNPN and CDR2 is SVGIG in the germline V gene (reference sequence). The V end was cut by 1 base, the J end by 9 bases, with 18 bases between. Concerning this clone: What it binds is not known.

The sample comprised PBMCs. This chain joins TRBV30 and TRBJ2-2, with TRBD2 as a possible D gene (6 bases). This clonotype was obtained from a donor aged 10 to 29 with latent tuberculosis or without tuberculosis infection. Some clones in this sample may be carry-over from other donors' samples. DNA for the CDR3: TGTGCCTGGAGTGCCCCGGGACTCCTCTCAAGGGAGCTGTTTTTT. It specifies CAWSAPGLLSRELFF.